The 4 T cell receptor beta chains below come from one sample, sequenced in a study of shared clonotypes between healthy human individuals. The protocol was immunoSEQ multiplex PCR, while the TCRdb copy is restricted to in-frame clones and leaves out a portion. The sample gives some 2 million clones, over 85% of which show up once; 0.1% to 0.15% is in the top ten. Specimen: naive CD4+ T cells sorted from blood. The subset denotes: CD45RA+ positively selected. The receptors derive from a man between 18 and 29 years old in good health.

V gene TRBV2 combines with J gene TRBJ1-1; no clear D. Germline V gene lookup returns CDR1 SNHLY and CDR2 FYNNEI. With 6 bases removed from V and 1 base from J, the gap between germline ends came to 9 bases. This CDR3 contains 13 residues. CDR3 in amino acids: CASRRETNTEAFF. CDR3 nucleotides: TGTGCCAGCAGGAGGGAGACGAACACTGAAGCTTTCTTT.

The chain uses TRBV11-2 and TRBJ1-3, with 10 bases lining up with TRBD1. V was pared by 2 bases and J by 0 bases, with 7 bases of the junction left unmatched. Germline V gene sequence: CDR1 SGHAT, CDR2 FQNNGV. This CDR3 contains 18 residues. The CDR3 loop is CASSLTPGTGASGNTIYF. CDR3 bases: TGTGCCAGCAGCTTAACCCCCGGGACAGGGGCCTCTGGAAACACCATATATTTT.

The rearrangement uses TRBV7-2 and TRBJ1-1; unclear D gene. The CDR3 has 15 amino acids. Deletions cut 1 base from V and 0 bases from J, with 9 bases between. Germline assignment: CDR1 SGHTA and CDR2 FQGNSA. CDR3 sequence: CASSLVGDMNTEAFF. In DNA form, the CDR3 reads TGTGCCAGCAGCTTAGTCGGGGATATGAACACTGAAGCTTTCTTT. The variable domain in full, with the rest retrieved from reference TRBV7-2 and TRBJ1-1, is GAGVSQSPSNKVTEKGKDVELRCDPISGHTALYWYRQSLGQGLEFLIYFQGNSAPDKSGLPSDRFSAERTGGSVSTLTIQRTQQEDSAVYLCASSLVGDMNTEAFFGQGTRLTVV.

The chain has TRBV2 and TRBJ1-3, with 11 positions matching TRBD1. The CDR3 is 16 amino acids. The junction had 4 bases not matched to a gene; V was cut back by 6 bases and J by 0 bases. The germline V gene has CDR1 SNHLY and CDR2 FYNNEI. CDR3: CASSGTGGSSGNTIYF. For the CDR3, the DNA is TGTGCCAGCAGCGGGACAGGGGGTAGCTCTGGAAACACCATATATTTT.